This TCR beta chain was recovered during a study of blood T cell repertoires in COVID-19. Background on the study: The study drew acute and convalescent COVID-19 samples from the United States, Italy and Spain. PBMCs, B-cell-depleted T cells, or T cells were the source of the cDNA or gDNA that made up the material.

Germline lookup yields CDR1 SGHTA and CDR2 FQGNSA. Trimming left V 5 bases short and J 3 bases short, with 14 bases between. This CDR3 is 15 amino acids long. Original data processing: Reference gene primers were amplified, and this amplification served to estimate nucleated cell counts. Only in-frame clones appear in the TCRdb table, and some are missing; sequencing was by immunoSEQ multiplex PCR. The DNA gave D and trimming, while V, J and clone size come from that table. The profile shows approximately 340,000 clones, 83% of them singletons. This clone has just one count. The sequence derives from a man aged 25 to 45 with active or convalescent COVID-19. V gene TRBV7-2 combines with J gene TRBJ1-3; the D is unclear. The sample was peripheral blood. Here the CDR3 DNA reads TGTGCCAGCAGCAAACTACGGGTGGGTGGAAACACCATATATTTT. Translation gives CASSKLRVGGNTIYF.